Below, one T cell receptor (beta chain) is given with its context. Its antigen is unidentified. This table comes from immunoSEQ multiplex PCR, and its TCRdb copy is limited to in-frame clones, with some not included. The sample lists tens of thousands of clones, more than 90% occurring once. This entry comes from a study of T cell responses to AZD1222 COVID-19 vaccine. The V end was cut by 5 bases, the J end by 2 bases, with 12 bases between. Germline lookup yields CDR1 MRHNA and CDR2 SNTAGT. The CDR3 totals 14 residues. Whole-study results and caveats: Spike-specific TCR breadth and depth grew following two AZD1222 doses. At baseline, just 5 or 6 AZD1222 recipients tested seropositive.

The receptor was isolated from an adult in good health. This chain uses TRBV6-4 with TRBJ1-1; D is unclear. Sample: peripheral blood, taken on day 0 of AZD1222 vaccination. CDR3 residues: CASSSLGKNTEAFF. CDR3 nucleotide sequence: TGTGCCAGCAGTTCCCTGGGGAAAAACACTGAAGCTTTCTTT.